This TCR beta chain came from a study of shared clonotypes between healthy human individuals. Study-level points and caveats: Inspection by rarefaction showed sorted-subset sequencing to be incomplete despite large depth. What naive subsets generally showed was a larger estimated richness than memory subsets showed.

As regards this clone: Its antigen is still unknown.

Study processing details: ImmunoSEQ output lacked quality scores and full-length reads, limiting matched filtering. Repertoires were generated with immunoSEQ multiplex PCR, while TCRdb's copy carries only in-frame clones and drops some. D and trimming come from the DNA, and the V and J calls and clone size come from that table. The sample shows about 1.5 million clones, 95% to 99% of them seen only once. Germline lookup yields CDR1 SGHDN and CDR2 FVKESK. Trimming pared 1 base from V and 2 bases from J, leaving 12 bases between. The CDR3 runs 15 residues. The specimen was naive CD4+ T cells sorted from blood. Stated subset: CD45RA+ positively selected. The V and J genes are TRBV14 and TRBJ2-7; the D is unclear. The origin of this receptor is a man aged 25 to 45 in good health. The CDR3 DNA reads TGTGCCAGCAGCCAAGGATTGTCGACGGCCTACGAGCAGTACTTC. Amino acids: CASSQGLSTAYEQYF.